This T cell receptor beta chain was captured by sequencing in a study of shared clonotypes between healthy human individuals (dated by TCRdb to 2018 to 2020). Study-wide context: The cohort comprised a couple of women and a few men aged 18 to 49 years. For each donor, CD4 naive and CD4 memory were each given three plates, CD8 naive was given two plates, and CD8 memory was given one plate. To estimate repertoire size and how much clonotypes are shared between individuals, the study performed deep sequencing of blood TCR repertoires from roughly five healthy adults. Libraries were prepared and TCR repertoires were sequenced by different laboratories using diverse techniques, in order to increase sequencing depth and limit assay-specific biases. Per donor, leukapheresis produced somewhere between about 0.8 and 9 billion PBMCs.

TCR CDR3 regions were amplified from genomic DNA by multiplex PCR using the deep immunoSEQ assay. Extracted genomic DNA from each cell subset was distributed evenly across all wells of several immunoSEQ 96-well plates, and each plate was treated as a replicate. For sorted subsets, about 210 ng of genomic DNA, equivalent to 25,000 to 35,000 T cell genomes, went into each replicate PCR. The purified libraries were quantified using a Qubit 3.0 fluorometer, sized with a Bioanalyzer 2100, and then quantified again using the KAPA Library Quantification kit. Each immunoSEQ 96-well plate was sequenced on its own single-read 150-cycle Illumina NextSeq 550 flow cell. Under the source paper's analysis protocol: Because the immunoSEQ output included only junctional sequences and no quality scores, the filtering could not be the same as the filtering used for full-length reads. Sequences were annotated with PyIR, a Python wrapper for IgBLAST v1.9, and V/J genes and CDR3 were assigned using IMGT germline references. Any read was removed if the V/J assignment was weak (E-value above 1e-6), the CDR3 was missing, or the read contained stop codons, out-of-frame junctions, or ambiguous translated residues. A V3J clonotype was defined by an identical inferred V gene, J gene, and CDR3 amino acid sequence. Percentage overlap between repertoires was calculated by dividing the number of shared unique clonotypes by the size of the smaller repertoire. RTK rarefaction, the Chao1 estimator, and Recon v2.1 estimates of unobserved clonotypes were used to assess repertoire richness. OLGA was used to compute generation probabilities for all TCRbeta clonotypes that the gDNA method yielded from a handful of donors. The clones in this table, taken by TCRdb from immuneACCESS, are in-frame only. Not every clone is retained; where verified, under half of the shortfall comes from an unresolved V gene, and the cause of the rest is unknown. The D gene and trimming were derived from the DNA, and the V and J assignments and clone size from that table. The table for this sample lists about 1 million clones; about 75% of them were counted only once. The top ten clonotypes cover approximately 1.3% of the sample.

Overall study results and their limits: Incomplete sequencing was indicated by rarefaction of sorted-subset datasets, despite the large sequencing depth. Because the study included a small number of donors, the genetic and exposure-history diversity represented was limited. Based on pairwise subsampling, the degree of clonotype sharing among donors was expected to be affected by sequencing depth. Estimated clonotype richness was generally larger for naive than for memory subsets. Across four donors, roughly 5.4% of naive CD4, roughly 3.3% of naive CD8, under 2.5% of memory CD4, and 0.3% to 0.45% of memory CD8 clonotypes were shared. Higher generation probabilities were observed for clonotypes shared by all four sorted-subset donors than for non-shared clonotypes. Sampling was restricted to blood, and TCR repertoires in tissues likely differ from the TCR repertoires found in blood.

This clone appeared many times. What antigen it recognizes has not been identified. No base qualities exist here, and no much larger clone lies one base off it. Healthy HIV-negative adults with no recently reported acute infections or vaccinations were included as donors. Every donor was a Caucasian adult residing in Nashville, Tennessee, USA. CD4+ T cells were enriched by magnetic negative selection; naive cells were then positively selected on CD45RA, and the negative fraction formed the memory subset. After blood collection by leukapheresis, PBMCs were isolated using Ficoll-Histopaque density gradient centrifugation and then cryopreserved in the vapor phase of liquid nitrogen. Analytical flow cytometry was used to check the purity and quantity of each magnetically sorted T cell population. From each sorted fraction, genomic DNA was isolated and quantified by UV absorbance on a Nanodrop 2000c. V is clipped by 6 bases and J by 0 bases, and the sequence between their germline boundaries is 11 bases long. The cysteine opens and the phenylalanine closes a CDR3 of 14 amino acids. Only the CDR3 DNA stays, 42 bases, in frame from base 1. CDR1 and CDR2 were assigned from the germline V gene as MNHEY and SVGAGI.

The sequencing input was memory CD4+ T cells sorted from blood. The label giving this sample's cell subset or site can be read as: CD45RA-negative fraction. The receptor chain draws on TRBV6-5 and TRBJ1-1; no confident D gene assignment can be made. This receptor was taken from a man between 18 and 35 years old in good health. The CDR3 has the sequence CASRRAGMNTEAFF. The nucleotide sequence is TGTGCCAGCAGAAGGGCCGGGATGAACACTGAAGCTTTCTTT.